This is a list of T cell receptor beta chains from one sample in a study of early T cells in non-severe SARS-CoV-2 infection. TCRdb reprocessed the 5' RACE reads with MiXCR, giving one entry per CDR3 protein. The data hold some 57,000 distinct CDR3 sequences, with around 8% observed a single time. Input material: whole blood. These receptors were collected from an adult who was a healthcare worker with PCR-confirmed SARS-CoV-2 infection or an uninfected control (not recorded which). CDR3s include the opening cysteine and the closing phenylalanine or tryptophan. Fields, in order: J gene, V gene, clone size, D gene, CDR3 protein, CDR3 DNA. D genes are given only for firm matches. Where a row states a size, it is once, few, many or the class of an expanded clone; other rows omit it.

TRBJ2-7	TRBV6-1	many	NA	CASSAGWNDEQYF	TGTGCCAGCAGTGCTGGATGGAACGACGAGCAGTACTTC
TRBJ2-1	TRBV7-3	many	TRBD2	CASSATSGRYNEQFF	TGTGCCAGCAGCGCGACTAGCGGGAGGTACAATGAGCAGTTCTTC
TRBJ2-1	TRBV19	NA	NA	CASSPRQSSYNEQFF	TGTGCCAGTAGTCCACGACAGAGCTCCTACAATGAGCAGTTCTTC
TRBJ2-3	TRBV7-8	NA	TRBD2	CASSQRLAGDTDTQYF	TGTGCCAGCAGCCAACGACTAGCGGGGGACACAGATACGCAGTATTTT
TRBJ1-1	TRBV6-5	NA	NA	CASSYGSPLEAFF	TGTGCCAGCAGTTACGGGTCACCGCTGGAAGCTTTCTTT
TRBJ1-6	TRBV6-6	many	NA	CASTLQGSGYNSPLHF	TGTGCCAGCACCCTACAGGGATCCGGCTATAATTCACCCCTCCACTTT
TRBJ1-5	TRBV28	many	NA	CASSFRLIGSNQPQHF	TGTGCCAGCAGTTTTAGACTGATTGGTAGCAATCAGCCCCAGCATTTT
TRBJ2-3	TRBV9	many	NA	CASSVDSADTQYF	TGTGCCAGCAGCGTAGATAGCGCAGATACGCAGTATTTT
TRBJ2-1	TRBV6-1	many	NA	CASSDHQGIPYNEQFF	TGTGCCAGCAGTGACCACCAGGGGATTCCTTACAATGAGCAGTTCTTC
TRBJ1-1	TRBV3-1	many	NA	CASYSSWEGNTEAFF	TGTGCCAGCTATTCCTCATGGGAGGGGAACACTGAAGCTTTCTTT
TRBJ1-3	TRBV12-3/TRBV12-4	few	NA	CASTLIGNTIYF	TGTGCCAGCACCCTCATTGGAAACACCATATATTTT
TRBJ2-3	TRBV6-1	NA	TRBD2	CASMASGDTDTQYF	TGTGCCAGCATGGCTAGCGGGGACACAGATACGCAGTATTTT
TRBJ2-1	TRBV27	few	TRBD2	CASSPIGAGGNNEQFF	TGTGCCAGCAGTCCTATTGGGGCGGGAGGAAACAATGAGCAGTTCTTC
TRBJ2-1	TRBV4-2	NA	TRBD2	CASSQLTSGRIVEQFF	TGTGCCAGCAGCCAACTTACTAGCGGGAGGATCGTTGAGCAGTTCTTC
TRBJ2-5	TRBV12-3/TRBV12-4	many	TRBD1	CASGPGTGVKTQYF	TGTGCCAGCGGCCCCGGGACAGGGGTAAAGACCCAGTACTTC
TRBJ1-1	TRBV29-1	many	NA	CSVAGQGGLAFF	TGCAGCGTTGCGGGGCAGGGAGGGTTAGCTTTCTTT
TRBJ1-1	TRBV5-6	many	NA	CASSLTENTEAFF	TGTGCCAGCAGCCTGACAGAAAACACTGAAGCTTTCTTT
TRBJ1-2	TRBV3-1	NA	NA	CASSQDYGGLAGYTF	TGTGCCAGCAGCCAAGATTATGGGGGGCTGGCTGGCTACACCTTC
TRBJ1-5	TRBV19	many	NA	CASSPHFDQPQHF	TGTGCCAGTAGTCCGCACTTTGATCAGCCCCAGCATTTT
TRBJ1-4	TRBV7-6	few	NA	CASSLFSAFGDEKLFF	TGTGCCAGCAGCTTGTTTTCAGCATTTGGGGATGAAAAACTGTTTTTT
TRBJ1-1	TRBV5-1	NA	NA	CASSFSQATEAFF	TGCGCCAGCAGCTTTTCCCAGGCCACTGAAGCTTTCTTT
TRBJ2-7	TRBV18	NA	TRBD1	CASSSDRSAYEQYF	TGTGCCAGCTCCTCGGACAGGAGCGCCTACGAGCAGTACTTC
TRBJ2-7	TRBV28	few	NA	CASSDSGSSYEQYF	TGTGCCAGCAGCGATAGCGGAAGCTCCTACGAGCAGTACTTC
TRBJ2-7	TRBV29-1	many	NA	CSVGGGHSYEQYF	TGCAGCGTCGGAGGTGGCCACTCCTACGAGCAGTACTTC
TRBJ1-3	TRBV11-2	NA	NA	CASSLQGSENTIYF	TGTGCCAGCAGCCTACAGGGATCTGAAAACACCATATATTTT
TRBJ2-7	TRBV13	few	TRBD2	CANSRRTSGILGVPEQYF	TGTGCCAACAGTAGACGGACTAGCGGTATCCTCGGCGTACCCGAGCAGTACTTC
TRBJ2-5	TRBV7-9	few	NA	CASSSRGGETQYF	TGTGCCAGCAGCTCCAGGGGAGGGGAGACCCAGTACTTC